Following are 29 T cell receptor beta chains from one sample sequenced in a study of type 1 regulatory T cells. Their antigens remain unidentified. TCRdb reanalysed the reads using MiXCR and keeps one entry per CDR3 protein. This table holds about 68,000 distinct CDR3 sequences, about 69% found once. Sequences were obtained from cultured T cells, either the whole culture or a sorted T cell fraction (not recorded which). The sample's subset: Tr1-enriched cell product generated in vitro against host alloantigens. These receptors all stem from a human donor in good health.

This chain joins TRBV30 and TRBJ2-3; 9 nucleotides align to TRBD1. CDR3 length: 16 amino acids. The V gene's germline CDR1 is GTSNPN and CDR2 SVGIG (reference sequence). V was pared by 4 bases and J by 4 bases, with 12 bases of the junction left unmatched. CDR3 amino acids: CAWKRRTGALADTQYF. In nucleotides, the CDR3 is TGTGCCTGGAAGAGAAGGACAGGGGCTCTGGCAGATACGCAGTATTTT.

In DNA, the CDR3 is TGCGCCAGCAGCCAAGACCGGCTCACAGATACGCAGTATTTT. Protein sequence: CASSQDRLTDTQYF. The chain joins TRBV4-3 to TRBJ2-3; no reliable D call. Germline V gene lookup returns CDR1 LGHNA and CDR2 YSLEER. With 0 bases removed from V and 2 bases from J, the gap between germline ends came to 6 bases. The length of the CDR3 is 14 residues.

J is TRBJ2-1 and V is TRBV5-1, with D uncertain. V was shortened by 1 base and J by 10 bases, with 18 bases between the two germline ends. This CDR3 has 15 residues. The germline CDR1 and CDR2 sequences are SGHRS and YFSETQ. Here the CDR3 reads CASSLLGIGESEQFF. The CDR3 region has the DNA TGCGCCAGCAGCTTGCTGGGGATCGGCGAAAGCGAGCAGTTCTTC.

CDR3 loop: CASSYRLVSGATNEKLFF. In DNA, the CDR3 is TGTGCCAGCAGTTACCGTCTCGTATCGGGTGCAACTAATGAAAAACTGTTTTTT. The gene calls are TRBV6-5 and TRBJ1-4; no firm D call. This CDR3 comprises 18 residues. CDR1 MNHEY and CDR2 SVGAGI come from the germline V gene. V gave up 2 bases and J gave up 0 bases, with 16 bases separating them.

The chain uses TRBV20-1 and TRBJ2-3; 10 bases are shared with TRBD2. Trimming at V came to 6 bases and at J to 5 bases, leaving 8 bases not matched to a gene. The CDR3 runs 14 residues. Germline lookup yields CDR1 DFQATT and CDR2 SNEGSKA (reference sequence). The CDR3 spells CSAAGASGRDTQYF. CDR3 bases: TGCAGTGCCGCGGGGGCTAGCGGGAGAGATACGCAGTATTTT.

V usage is TRBV7-2 and J usage is TRBJ2-3, with 10 bases identical to TRBD2. J was trimmed by 0 bases and V by 5 bases; bases with no gene match: 5. The CDR3 is 16 amino acids. Per germline, CDR1 SGHTA and CDR2 FQGNSA. Here the CDR3 reads CASSTTSGVSTDTQYF. CDR3 sequence (DNA): TGTGCCAGCAGCACCACTAGCGGGGTTAGCACAGATACGCAGTATTTT.

V usage is TRBV4-1 and J usage is TRBJ1-2; 7 nucleotides line up with TRBD1. CDR1 MGHRA and CDR2 YSYEKL come from the germline V gene. The V and J ends lost 2 bases and 2 bases, in that order; junction bases with no gene match: 5. The CDR3 runs 15 residues. The CDR3 reads CASSQRQGLNYGYTF. The CDR3 bases are TGCGCCAGCAGCCAACGACAGGGTCTGAACTATGGCTACACCTTC.

The chain couples TRBV6-6 to TRBJ2-1; D might be TRBD2 (5 bases). CDR3 size: 11 residues. Germline V gene data show CDR1 as MNHNY and CDR2 as SVGAGI (reference sequence). The V and J ends lost 11 bases and 3 bases respectively, with 8 bases between them. CDR3: CAGGLYNEQFF. The CDR3 DNA is TGTGCCGGAGGACTCTACAATGAGCAGTTCTTC.

The V call is TRBV5-1, the J call TRBJ2-1, with a weak D call TRBD2 (5 bases). Germline CDR1 reads SGHRS; CDR2 reads YFSETQ. The ends were cut back, 2 bases at V and 4 bases at J, with 16 bases in the middle. The CDR3 contains 16 residues. As DNA, the CDR3 is TGCGCCAGCAGCTTCTCCCTTAGGACGGGGTACAATGAGCAGTTCTTC. This gives the protein CASSFSLRTGYNEQFF. Based on the CDR3 plus reference TRBV5-1 and TRBJ2-1, the full variable domain is KAGVTQTPRYLIKTRGQQVTLSCSPISGHRSVSWYQQTPGQGLQFLFEYFSETQRNKGNFPGRFSGRQFSNSRSEMNVSTLELGDSALYLCASSFSLRTGYNEQFFGPGTRLTVL.

The chain employs TRBV5-4 and TRBJ2-3, with D maybe TRBD2 (5 bases). The CDR3 length is 15 residues. V was clipped by 0 bases and J by 3 bases, with 11 bases between them. Germline CDR1 reads SGHNT; CDR2 reads YYREEE (reference sequence). CDR3 residues: CASSLDSGMTDTQYF. The CDR3 bases are TGTGCCAGCAGCTTGGACTCGGGAATGACAGATACGCAGTATTTT.

This clonotype was counted between two and nine times. This chain connects TRBV3-1 to TRBJ2-1; D gene unclear. CDR1 LGHDT and CDR2 YNNKEL come from the germline V gene (reference sequence). This CDR3 region has 13 residues. V was pared by 6 bases and J by 6 bases, with 12 bases between. Here the CDR3 DNA reads TGTGCCAGCAGTCTGGCGTCGACCAATGAGCAGTTCTTC. This sequence encodes CASSLASTNEQFF.

The CDR3 region is CASKEAETQYF. The CDR3 region has the DNA TGTGCCAGCAAGGAGGCAGAGACCCAGTACTTC. This chain connects TRBV12-3 or TRBV12-4 to TRBJ2-5; TRBD2 is a possible D gene (5 bases). The CDR3 runs to 11 residues. The V end was cut by 7 bases, the J end by 4 bases, with 7 bases between.

The chain employs TRBV5-1 and TRBJ2-7; a possible D gene is TRBD1 (7 bases). This CDR3 spans 14 amino acids. Germline values: CDR1 SGHRS, CDR2 YFSETQ. V was pared by 4 bases and J by 1 base, with 12 bases between. The CDR3 DNA follows: TGCGCCAGCAGCGCGGGACAGCTTTCCTACGAGCAGTACTTC. It yields the protein CASSAGQLSYEQYF.

Concerning this clonotype itself: Because the CDR3 is missing its conserved closing phenylalanine or tryptophan, this is likely a read error. The CDR3 nucleotides read TGCAGTGCTACGGGCCTGGGGAATCAGCCCCAGCATTTA. It translates to CSATGLGNQPQHL. V is TRBV20-1 and J is TRBJ1-5; D is ambiguous. Looked up from germline, CDR1 is DFQATT and CDR2 is SNEGSKA (reference sequence). V lost 4 bases to trimming and J lost 4 bases, with 11 bases between them. The CDR3 loop spans 13 amino acids.

The CDR3 coding sequence is TGTGCCAGCAGTCTTTACAGGGCAAGCGGGGAGCTGTTTTTT. Translated, it gives CASSLYRASGELFF. This chain uses TRBV27 with TRBJ2-2; weak D call: TRBD1 (6 bases). V was trimmed by 5 bases and J by 7 bases, leaving 14 bases between them. The germline CDR1 and CDR2 sequences are MNHEY and SMNVEV (reference sequence). The CDR3 extends over 14 amino acids.

The J gene is TRBJ2-2, the V gene TRBV3-1, with D tentatively TRBD2 (6 bases). Trimming removed 1 base at V and 5 bases at J, with 8 bases between. This CDR3 is built from 14 residues. Germline V gives CDR1 LGHDT, CDR2 YNNKEL (reference sequence). DNA of the CDR3: TGTGCCAGCAGCCAAGCCGGGGGTACCGGGGAGCTGTTTTTT. Translation: CASSQAGGTGELFF.

This clonotype came up a few times. DNA for the CDR3: TGCAGTGCCAGCGGGACTAGCGGGAGGCTCTCCTACGAGCAGTACTTC. Translating it yields CSASGTSGRLSYEQYF. The V call is TRBV20-1, the J call TRBJ2-7; 15 nucleotides line up with TRBD2. V lost 6 bases to trimming and J lost 0 bases; unmatched junction nucleotides: 6. CDR1 and CDR2 from the germline V gene are DFQATT and SNEGSKA (reference sequence). The length of the CDR3 is 16 residues.

The chain links TRBV7-2 to TRBJ2-7, with 9 bases lining up with TRBD2. The germline V gene has CDR1 SGHTA and CDR2 FQGNSA. This CDR3 has 17 residues. Unmatched junction bases numbered 10, after V lost 2 bases and J lost 2 bases. The CDR3 is CASSLFPQTSGAYEQYF. DNA of the CDR3: TGTGCCAGCAGCTTATTTCCCCAGACTAGCGGAGCCTACGAGCAGTACTTC. The full variable domain, in which reference TRBV7-2 and TRBJ2-7 provide the parts outside the CDR3, is GAGVSQSPSNKVTEKGKDVELRCDPISGHTALYWYRQSLGQGLEFLIYFQGNSAPDKSGLPSDRFSAERTGGSVSTLTIQRTQQEDSAVYLCASSLFPQTSGAYEQYFGPGTRLTVT.

J is TRBJ1-5 and V is TRBV7-2; D remains ambiguous. Germline CDR1 and CDR2: SGHTA and FQGNSA. This CDR3 is built from 15 residues. Deletions cut 2 bases from V and 4 bases from J, with 12 bases between. The CDR3 DNA follows: TGTGCCAGCAGCTTATCCGGGGAAGGAAATCAGCCCCAGCATTTT. Residues: CASSLSGEGNQPQHF.

The chain uses TRBV7-9 and TRBJ2-5; possibly TRBD2 for D (5 bases). With 0 bases removed from V and 5 bases from J, the gap between germline ends came to 19 bases. Germline-derived CDR1 and CDR2 are SEHNR and FQNEAQ (reference sequence). The CDR3 contains 17 residues. The CDR3 reads CASSLALGGPAEETQYF. The CDR3 DNA sequence: TGTGCCAGCAGCTTAGCGCTAGGAGGCCCCGCGGAGGAGACCCAGTACTTC.

The V gene is TRBV9, the J gene TRBJ1-1, with D possibly being TRBD1 (5 bases). Trimming shortened V by 3 bases and J by 1 base, and 7 bases separated the two germline ends. Germline values: CDR1 SGDLS, CDR2 YYNGEE. The CDR3 loop spans 13 amino acids. Here the CDR3 reads CASSAGANTEAFF. In DNA form, the CDR3 reads TGTGCCAGCAGCGCCGGGGCGAACACTGAAGCTTTCTTT.

The chain combines TRBV4-1 with TRBJ1-1; D not resolved. This CDR3 spans 15 amino acids. Trimming left V 4 bases short and J 4 bases short, with 16 bases between. Germline V CDR1 and CDR2: MGHRA, YSYEKL. CDR3 sequence: CASSRVGVGSTEAFF. The CDR3 DNA reads TGCGCCAGCAGCCGGGTTGGGGTAGGGAGCACTGAAGCTTTCTTT.

As for this clonotype: Its ends do not fully match the called genes, so a read error is possible. CDR3 bases: TGTGCCTGGAGTGTACAGGCGAACCCCGGGGAGCTGTTTTTT. Translation gives CAWSVQANPGELFF. This sequence joins TRBV30 and TRBJ2-2, with TRBD1 as a possible D gene (5 bases). Germline V gene lookup returns CDR1 GTSNPN and CDR2 SVGIG (reference sequence). This CDR3 region has 14 residues.

The V call is TRBV5-1, the J call TRBJ2-2; D possibly uses TRBD1 or TRBD2 (6 bases each). The germline V gene has CDR1 SGHRS and CDR2 YFSETQ. The CDR3 length is 14 residues. The germline V and J ends were trimmed by 4 bases and 3 bases, with 10 bases remaining between them. CDR3 amino acids: CASSAEGDTGELFF. The CDR3, as DNA: TGCGCCAGCAGCGCGGAGGGGGACACCGGGGAGCTGTTTTTT.

The chain joins TRBV18 to TRBJ2-5; D remains unclear. V lost 2 bases to trimming and J lost 1 base, with 11 bases between them. There are 15 residues in the CDR3. CDR1 and CDR2 (germline): KGHSH, LQKENI. Written as DNA, the CDR3 is TGTGCCAGCTCACCATTAACAGAGCGCCAAGAGACCCAGTACTTC. Translated, it gives CASSPLTERQETQYF.

Only a few counts were recorded for this clonotype. V is TRBV7-2 and J is TRBJ1-2, with 9 bases aligning to TRBD1. Trimming removed 5 bases from V and 1 base from J; junction bases left unmatched: 2. The length of the CDR3 is 14 residues. Germline CDR1 is SGHTA and CDR2 is FQGNSA. The CDR3 sequence: CASSEGQGNYGYTF. CDR3 in DNA: TGTGCCAGCAGCGAGGGACAGGGTAACTATGGCTACACCTTC.

Turning to this clonotype: Possible read error: a much larger clone is one base away. The chain combines TRBV20-1 with TRBJ2-1, with 9 nucleotides matching TRBD1. J was trimmed by 7 bases and V by 7 bases; bases with no gene match: 14. The CDR3 is made up of 15 amino acids. CDR1 is DFQATT and CDR2 is SNEGSKA in the germline V gene (reference sequence). The CDR3: CSVPAGTGSRNEQFF. The CDR3 DNA is TGCAGTGTCCCAGCCGGGACAGGGAGTAGGAATGAGCAGTTCTTC.

This sequence joins TRBV6-6 and TRBJ1-6; no clear D gene. V lost 5 bases, J lost 0 bases, and 14 bases lay in between. Per the germline V gene, CDR1 is MNHNY and CDR2 is SVGAGI (reference sequence). This CDR3 contains 17 residues. CDR3 protein: CASSSNRGSSYNSPLHF. The DNA of the CDR3 is TGTGCCAGCAGTAGTAATCGAGGGAGCTCCTATAATTCACCCCTCCACTTT.

The chain combines TRBV7-2 with TRBJ2-5; a possible D gene is TRBD1 (7 bases). Looked up from germline, CDR1 is SGHTA and CDR2 is FQGNSA. The CDR3 length is 15 residues. V was shortened by 5 bases and J by 5 bases, with 18 bases between the two germline ends. CDR3 amino acids: CASSPETTGRETQYF. The CDR3 nucleotides read TGTGCCAGCAGCCCCGAGACGACAGGGAGGGAGACCCAGTACTTC. Combining the CDR3 with reference TRBV7-2 and TRBJ2-5 gives the whole variable domain GAGVSQSPSNKVTEKGKDVELRCDPISGHTALYWYRQSLGQGLEFLIYFQGNSAPDKSGLPSDRFSAERTGGSVSTLTIQRTQQEDSAVYLCASSPETTGRETQYFGPGTRLLVL.